This TCR beta chain was identified in a study of T cells in localized non-small cell lung cancer. General study findings and limits: A denser population of T cells in blood accompanied longer overall survival. For the top 100 tumor clones, a median approximately 61 also appeared in adjacent lung.

Notes on this clone: Its antigen is not identified. One end of the junction is discordant with germline, which a read error may explain.

Data came from immunoSEQ multiplex PCR; TCRdb stores just in-frame clones and leaves some out. The sample yields tens of thousands of clones, 90% seen once. The receptor was isolated from a woman aged 35-75 years with stage I lung adenocarcinoma. Here the sequenced sample was peripheral blood, taken before any cancer treatment.

CDR3 DNA sequence: TGTGCCTGGAGTTCAACGGTGAACACTGAGGCTCTCTTT. Translating it yields CAWSSTVNTEALF. The chain employs TRBV30 and TRBJ1-1, with no clear D. Germline CDR1 reads GTSNPN; CDR2 reads SVGIG (reference sequence). CDR3 length equals 13 residues. Using reference TRBV30 and TRBJ1-1 for the parts outside the CDR3, the full variable domain is SQTIHQWPATLVQPVGSPLSLECTVEGTSNPNLYWYRQAAGRGLQLLFYSVGIGQISSEVPQNLSASRPQDRQFILSSKKLLLSDSGFYLCAWSSTVNTEALFGQGTRLTVV.